Detailed here is one TCR beta chain. Its target is unknown. This sample is part of a study of cytomegalovirus exposure and HLA in healthy donors. Trimming cost V 1 base and J 6 bases; bases outside gene matches: 8. CDR1 and CDR2 (germline): SGHTA, FQGNSA. This CDR3 region has 17 residues. Study results and caveats: In vitro, a few CMV-associated chains proved specific for CMV antigens. In a later analysis, at a false discovery rate of 0.05, about 15,000 TCR beta sequences were associated with HLA alleles. It has been reported that TCR beta sequences accurately predicted the HLA-A and HLA-B alleles of most subjects.

A multiplex PCR was run with 60 Vbeta primers and 13 Jbeta primers. Only in-frame clones appear in the TCRdb table, and some are missing; sequencing was by immunoSEQ multiplex PCR. The sample lists around 190,000 clones, roughly 80% occurring once. The chain has TRBV7-2 and TRBJ2-3; 12 bases agree with TRBD2. Sequenced input: PBMCs. The sequence was collected from a man aged 35 to 55 in good health and CMV-seropositive. The CDR3: CASSLELPSGGADTQYF. The CDR3 nucleotides read TGTGCCAGCAGCTTAGAGTTGCCTAGCGGGGGGGCGGATACGCAGTATTTT.